The next 16 T cell receptor beta chains were all read from a single sample in a study of blood T cell repertoires in COVID-19 (dated by TCRdb to the early 2020s). Libraries were made using the immunoSEQ multiplex PCR assay. The table comes from immuneACCESS by way of TCRdb, which keeps in-frame sequences with V and J called. Part of the clones is missing from these tables; in studies checked, under half for an unresolved V gene and the rest for unknown reasons. The sample data list roughly 110,000 clones, and 70% to 90% of these were observed just once. The top ten hold 1.4% to 1.5% of the sample. Sequenced material: peripheral blood. These receptors all stem from a man between 35 and 55 years old with acute or convalescent COVID-19.

The rearrangement uses TRBV6-6 and TRBJ2-7; D is perhaps TRBD1 (6 bases). The CDR3 totals 15 residues. V lost 7 bases and J 2 bases, leaving 18 bases between the germline ends. Looked up from germline, CDR1 is MNHNY and CDR2 is SVGAGI (reference sequence). In DNA, the CDR3 is TGTGCCAGCAACCCACAGGGCTCCAAACCCTACGAGCAGTACTTC. Amino acids: CASNPQGSKPYEQYF.

The rearrangement uses TRBV5-1 and TRBJ2-3; possibly TRBD2 for D (6 bases). V was trimmed by 6 bases and J by 0 bases, leaving 17 bases between them. Per germline, CDR1 SGHRS and CDR2 YFSETQ. This CDR3 contains 16 residues. The CDR3 is CASTLLAGPSTDTQYF. The CDR3, as DNA: TGCGCCAGCACCCTACTGGCGGGACCTAGCACAGATACGCAGTATTTT.

This rearrangement joins TRBV4-3 to TRBJ2-3, with D perhaps matching TRBD2 (6 bases). V lost 1 base and J 5 bases, leaving 16 bases between the germline ends. Germline V CDR1 and CDR2: LGHNA, YSLEER. CDR3 size: 16 residues. In DNA form, the CDR3 reads TGCGCCAGCAGCCAAGGGCGGGGAGACTACGAAGATACGCAGTATTTT. Residues: CASSQGRGDYEDTQYF.

The chain is built from TRBV19 and TRBJ2-1, with 9 positions matching TRBD1. V lost 2 bases to trimming and J lost 4 bases; unmatched junction nucleotides: 6. The length of the CDR3 is 16 residues. Per the germline V gene, CDR1 is LNHDA and CDR2 is SQIVND (reference sequence). CDR3 residues: CASSIFGTGIYNEQFF. DNA of the CDR3: TGTGCCAGTAGTATATTTGGGACAGGGATATACAATGAGCAGTTCTTC.

The chain links TRBV7-2 to TRBJ2-3, with TRBD1 matching over 7 bases. The CDR3 runs 15 residues. V shed 4 bases, J shed 4 bases, and the junction held 8 bases outside the gene matches. Per the germline V gene, CDR1 is SGHTA and CDR2 is FQGNSA. The CDR3 sequence is CASSSRQGSPDTQYF. CDR3 sequence (DNA): TGTGCCAGCAGCTCGAGACAGGGCAGCCCAGATACGCAGTATTTT.

The V and J genes are TRBV3-1 (or the pseudogene TRBV3-2) and TRBJ2-3; maybe TRBD1 (5 bases). Germline CDR1 is LGHDT and CDR2 is YNNKEL (reference sequence). The V end lost 1 base, the J end lost 2 bases, and 13 bases lay between the germline ends. The CDR3 loop spans 16 amino acids. CDR3 protein: CASSQAQGGSTDTQYF. DNA of the CDR3: TGTGCCAGCAGCCAAGCGCAGGGCGGTTCCACAGATACGCAGTATTTT.

The CDR3 reads CAWSGSTGELFF. CDR3 coding DNA: TGTGCCTGGAGTGGTTCGACCGGGGAGCTGTTTTTT. The chain carries TRBV30 and TRBJ2-2; D is uncertain. V lost 1 base to trimming and J lost 5 bases, with 5 bases between them. Germline CDR1 GTSNPN, CDR2 SVGIG (reference sequence). The CDR3 covers 12 residues. Complete variable domain (other parts from reference TRBV30 and TRBJ2-2): SQTIHQWPATLVQPVGSPLSLECTVEGTSNPNLYWYRQAAGRGLQLLFYSVGIGQISSEVPQNLSASRPQDRQFILSSKKLLLSDSGFYLCAWSGSTGELFFGEGSRLTVL.

CDR3: CASSSQGSPTGELFF. In DNA form, the CDR3 reads TGTGCCAGCAGCTCCCAGGGTAGCCCCACCGGGGAGCTGTTTTTT. The rearrangement joins TRBV7-9 to TRBJ2-2; maybe TRBD1 (5 bases). Trimming stripped 4 bases from V and 4 bases from J, with 13 bases between. The CDR3 is 15 amino acids. The germline gives CDR1 SEHNR, CDR2 FQNEAQ (reference sequence).

The gene calls are TRBV5-4 and TRBJ2-5, with D tentatively TRBD1 (6 bases). Germline V gene sequence: CDR1 SGHNT, CDR2 YYREEE (reference sequence). V lost 7 bases and J 5 bases, leaving 9 bases between the germline ends. The CDR3 contains 11 residues. CDR3 in DNA: TGTGCCAGCGGGGGCCTGGAGACCCAGTACTTC. It is translated as CASGGLETQYF. The full variable domain, with the rest looked up from reference TRBV5-4 and TRBJ2-5, is ETGVTQSPTHLIKTRGQQVTLRCSSQSGHNTVSWYQQALGQGPQFIFQYYREEENGRGNFPPRFSGLQFPNYSSELNVNALELDDSALYLCASGGLETQYFGPGTRLLVL.

This clone has more than one count but fewer than ten. The rearrangement uses TRBV7-3 and TRBJ2-3; weak D call: TRBD2 (6 bases). Germline V gives CDR1 SGHTA, CDR2 FQGTGA. The V end lost 6 bases, the J end lost 8 bases, and 12 bases lay between the germline ends. This CDR3 is 12 amino acids long. The CDR3 DNA reads TGTGCCAGCAGGTCCCCCGGGGGTACGCAGTATTTT. It specifies CASRSPGGTQYF.

The genes are TRBV7-3 and TRBJ2-2; D is perhaps TRBD2 (5 bases). The germline V gene encodes CDR1 SGHTA and CDR2 FQGTGA. CDR3 length: 16 residues. V lost 5 bases and J lost 4, with 17 bases in between. CDR3 sequence: CASSRPGFWGTGELFF. Written as DNA, the CDR3 is TGTGCCAGCAGCCGCCCGGGGTTCTGGGGCACCGGGGAGCTGTTTTTT.

This sequence joins TRBV5-8 and TRBJ2-5, with TRBD2 matching 7 bases. The germline V gene encodes CDR1 SGHTS and CDR2 YDEGEE. CDR3 length: 13 residues. Unmatched junction bases numbered 1, after V lost 0 bases and J lost 5 bases. CDR3 nucleotides: TGTGCCAGCAGCTTGGCGCGGGGGGAGACCCAGTACTTC. It yields the protein CASSLARGETQYF.

The V and J genes are TRBV7-8 and TRBJ2-7; 9 bases match TRBD2. This CDR3 has 15 residues. Looked up from germline, CDR1 is SGHVS and CDR2 is FQNEAQ. V shed 3 bases, J shed 6 bases, and the junction held 9 bases outside the gene matches. CDR3 bases: TGTGCCAGCAGCTTTTGGCTAGCGGGAACTTCCGAGCAGTACTTC. Its translation: CASSFWLAGTSEQYF.

The V call is TRBV7-2, the J call TRBJ1-1; maybe TRBD1 (6 bases). The CDR3 covers 14 residues. The V end lost 3 bases, the J end lost 1 base, and 9 bases lay between the germline ends. Germline V gene sequence: CDR1 SGHTA, CDR2 FQGNSA. The CDR3 DNA reads as TGTGCCAGCAGCTTTGGGGGCACGAACACTGAAGCTTTCTTT. Its protein product is CASSFGGTNTEAFF.

This clone was observed a few times. The rearrangement links TRBV11-3 to TRBJ2-1, with TRBD2 identical over 10 bases. Germline-derived CDR1 and CDR2 are SGHNT and YENEEA. CDR3 length equals 15 residues. The junction had 9 bases not matched to a gene; V was cut back by 4 bases and J by 9 bases. CDR3 DNA: TGTGCCAGCAGCTATGTCCTAGCGGGAGTTGGTGAGCAGTTCTTC. Translating it yields CASSYVLAGVGEQFF.

This chain uses TRBV10-3 with TRBJ1-5; D is unclear. Germline V lookup: CDR1 ENHRY, CDR2 SYGVKD. Deletions cut 0 bases from V and 2 bases from J, with 8 bases between. The CDR3 runs 15 residues. Here the CDR3 DNA reads TGTGCCATCAGTGAGTCTTCGCGCGGCAATCAGCCCCAGCATTTT. Its protein is CAISESSRGNQPQHF.